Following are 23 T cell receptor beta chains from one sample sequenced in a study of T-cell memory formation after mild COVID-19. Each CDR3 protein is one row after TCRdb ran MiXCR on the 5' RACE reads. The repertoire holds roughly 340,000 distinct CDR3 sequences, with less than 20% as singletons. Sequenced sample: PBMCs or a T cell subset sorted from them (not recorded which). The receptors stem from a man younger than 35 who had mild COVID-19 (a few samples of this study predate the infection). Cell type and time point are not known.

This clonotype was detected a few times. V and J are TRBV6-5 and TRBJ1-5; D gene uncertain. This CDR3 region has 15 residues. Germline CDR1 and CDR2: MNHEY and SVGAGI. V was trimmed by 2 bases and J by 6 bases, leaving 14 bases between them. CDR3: CASSYRGGTGQPQHF. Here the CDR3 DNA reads TGTGCCAGCAGTTACCGGGGTGGTACTGGTCAGCCCCAGCATTTT.

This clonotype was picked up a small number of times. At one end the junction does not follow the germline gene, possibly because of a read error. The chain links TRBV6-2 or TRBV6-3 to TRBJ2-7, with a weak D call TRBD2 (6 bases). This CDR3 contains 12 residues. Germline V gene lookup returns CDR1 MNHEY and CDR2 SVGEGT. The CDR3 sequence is CASSFGTQGGTF. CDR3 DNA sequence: TGTGCCAGCAGTTTCGGGACCCAGGGAGGTACCTTC.

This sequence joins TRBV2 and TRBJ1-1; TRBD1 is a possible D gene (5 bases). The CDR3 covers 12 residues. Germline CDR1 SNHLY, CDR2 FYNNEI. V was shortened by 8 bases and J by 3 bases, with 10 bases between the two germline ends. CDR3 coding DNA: TGTGCCAGCCGGGGGACCGACACTGAAGCTTTCTTT. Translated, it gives CASRGTDTEAFF.

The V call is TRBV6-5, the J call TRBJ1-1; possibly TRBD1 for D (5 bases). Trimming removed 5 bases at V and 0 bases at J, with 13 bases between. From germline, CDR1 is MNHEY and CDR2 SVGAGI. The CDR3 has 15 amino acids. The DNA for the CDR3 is TGTGCCAGCAGTCAACGACAGTTCATGAACACTGAAGCTTTCTTT. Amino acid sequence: CASSQRQFMNTEAFF.

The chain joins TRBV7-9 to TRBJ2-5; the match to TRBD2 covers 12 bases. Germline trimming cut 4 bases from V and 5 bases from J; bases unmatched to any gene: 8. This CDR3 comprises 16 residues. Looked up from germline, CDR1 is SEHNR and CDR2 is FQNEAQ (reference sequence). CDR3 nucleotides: TGTGCCAGCAGCTCAGTGCGGACTAGCGGGGCGGAGACCCAGTACTTC. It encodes CASSSVRTSGAETQYF.

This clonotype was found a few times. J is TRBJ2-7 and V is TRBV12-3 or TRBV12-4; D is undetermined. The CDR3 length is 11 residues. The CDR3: CASSLGLELHV. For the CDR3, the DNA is TGTGCCAGCAGTTTAGGGCTAGAGCTACACGTC.

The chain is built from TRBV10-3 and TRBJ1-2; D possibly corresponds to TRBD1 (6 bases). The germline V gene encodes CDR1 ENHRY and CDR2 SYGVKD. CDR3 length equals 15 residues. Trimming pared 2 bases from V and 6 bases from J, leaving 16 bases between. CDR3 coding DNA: TGTGCCATCAGTGAGGGTTATCAGGGGATGGATGGCTACACCTTC. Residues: CAISEGYQGMDGYTF.

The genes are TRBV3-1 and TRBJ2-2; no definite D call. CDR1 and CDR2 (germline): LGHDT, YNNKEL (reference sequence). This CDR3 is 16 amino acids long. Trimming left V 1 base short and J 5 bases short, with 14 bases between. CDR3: CASSQGGIQQTGELFF. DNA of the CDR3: TGTGCCAGCAGCCAAGGAGGAATACAGCAAACCGGGGAGCTGTTTTTT.

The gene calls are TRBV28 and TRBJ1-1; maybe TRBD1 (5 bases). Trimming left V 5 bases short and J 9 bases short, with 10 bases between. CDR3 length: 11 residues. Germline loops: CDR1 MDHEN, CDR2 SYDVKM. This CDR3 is CASSPGRQAFF. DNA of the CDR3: TGTGCCAGCAGTCCAGGGCGGCAAGCTTTCTTT.

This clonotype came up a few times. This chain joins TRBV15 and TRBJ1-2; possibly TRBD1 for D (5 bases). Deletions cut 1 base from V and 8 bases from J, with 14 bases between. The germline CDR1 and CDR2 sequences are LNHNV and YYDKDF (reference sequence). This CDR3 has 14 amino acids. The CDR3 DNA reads TGTGCCACCAGCAGAGCCAGGGAACGTCGCGGCTACACCTTC. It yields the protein CATSRARERRGYTF.

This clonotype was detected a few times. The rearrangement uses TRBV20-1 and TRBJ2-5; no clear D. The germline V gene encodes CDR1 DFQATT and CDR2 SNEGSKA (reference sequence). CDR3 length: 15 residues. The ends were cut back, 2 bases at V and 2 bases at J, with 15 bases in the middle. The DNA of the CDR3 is TGCAGTGCTAGACCCCTTTTTGGGGATCAAGAGACCCAGTACTTC. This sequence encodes CSARPLFGDQETQYF.

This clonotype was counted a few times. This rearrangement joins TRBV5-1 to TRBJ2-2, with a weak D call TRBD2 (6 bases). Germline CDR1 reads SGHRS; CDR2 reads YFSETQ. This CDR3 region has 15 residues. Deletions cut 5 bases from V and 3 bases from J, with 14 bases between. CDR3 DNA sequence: TGCGCCAGCAGGGAGGGTACAGACGACACCGGGGAGCTGTTTTTT. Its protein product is CASREGTDDTGELFF.

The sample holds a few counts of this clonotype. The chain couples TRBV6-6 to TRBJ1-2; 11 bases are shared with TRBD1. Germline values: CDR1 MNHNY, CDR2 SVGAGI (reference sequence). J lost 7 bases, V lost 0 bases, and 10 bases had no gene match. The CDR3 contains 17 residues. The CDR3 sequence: CASSYSGQGAPGGGYTF. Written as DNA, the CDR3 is TGTGCCAGCAGTTACTCTGGACAGGGGGCCCCCGGGGGTGGCTACACCTTC.

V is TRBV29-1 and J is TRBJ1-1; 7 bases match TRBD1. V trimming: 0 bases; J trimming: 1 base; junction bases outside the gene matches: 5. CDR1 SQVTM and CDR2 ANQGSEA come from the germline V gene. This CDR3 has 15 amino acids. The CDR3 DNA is TGCAGCGTTGAAGATCAGGGGGGTCGGAACACTGAAGCTTTCTTT. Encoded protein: CSVEDQGGRNTEAFF.

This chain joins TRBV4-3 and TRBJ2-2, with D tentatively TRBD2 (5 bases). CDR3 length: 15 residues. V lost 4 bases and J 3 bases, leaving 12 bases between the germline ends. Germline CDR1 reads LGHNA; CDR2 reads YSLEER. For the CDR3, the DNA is TGCGCCAGCAGCCCCGGACTTTCGGACACCGGGGAGCTGTTTTTT. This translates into CASSPGLSDTGELFF.

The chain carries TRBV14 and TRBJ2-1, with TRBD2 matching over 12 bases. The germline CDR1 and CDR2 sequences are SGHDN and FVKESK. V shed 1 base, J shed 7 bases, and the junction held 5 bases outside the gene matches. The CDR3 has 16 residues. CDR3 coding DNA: TGTGCCAGCAGCCAAGGTCGGCTAGCGGGGGGGAATGAGCAGTTCTTC. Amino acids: CASSQGRLAGGNEQFF.

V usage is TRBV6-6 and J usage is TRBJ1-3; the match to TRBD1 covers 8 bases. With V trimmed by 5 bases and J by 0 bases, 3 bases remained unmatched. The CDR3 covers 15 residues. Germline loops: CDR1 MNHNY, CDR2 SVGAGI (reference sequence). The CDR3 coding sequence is TGTGCCAGCAGTCCCGGGACAGGCTCTGGAAACACCATATATTTT. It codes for CASSPGTGSGNTIYF.

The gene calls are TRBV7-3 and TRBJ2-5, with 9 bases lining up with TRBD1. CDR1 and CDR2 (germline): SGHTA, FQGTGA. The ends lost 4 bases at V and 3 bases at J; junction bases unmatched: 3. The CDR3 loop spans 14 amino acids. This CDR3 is CASSSTGGEETQYF. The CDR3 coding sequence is TGTGCCAGCAGCTCAACAGGGGGCGAAGAGACCCAGTACTTC.

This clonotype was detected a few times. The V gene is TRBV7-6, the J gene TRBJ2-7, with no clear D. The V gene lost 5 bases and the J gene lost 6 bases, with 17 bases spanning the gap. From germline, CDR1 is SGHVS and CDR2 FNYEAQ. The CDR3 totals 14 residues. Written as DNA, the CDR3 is TGTGCCAGCAGCCCCTGGAAGGCCTCCCCCGAGCAGTACTTC. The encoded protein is CASSPWKASPEQYF.

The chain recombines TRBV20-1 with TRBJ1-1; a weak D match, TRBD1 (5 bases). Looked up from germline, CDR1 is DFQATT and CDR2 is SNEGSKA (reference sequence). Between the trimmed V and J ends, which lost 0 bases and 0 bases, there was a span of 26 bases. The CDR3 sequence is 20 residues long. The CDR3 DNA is TGCAGTGCTAGAGAAGGGTTAGGTCGCCCAGGAGGGGCAATGAACACTGAAGCTTTCTTT. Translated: CSAREGLGRPGGAMNTEAFF.

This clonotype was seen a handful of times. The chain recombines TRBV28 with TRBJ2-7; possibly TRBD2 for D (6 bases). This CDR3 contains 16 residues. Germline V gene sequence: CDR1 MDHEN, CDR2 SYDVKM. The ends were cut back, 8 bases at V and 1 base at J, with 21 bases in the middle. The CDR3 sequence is CASGGGDSRGSYEQYV. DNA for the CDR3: TGTGCCAGCGGGGGTGGGGACTCTCGAGGGTCCTACGAGCAGTACGTC.

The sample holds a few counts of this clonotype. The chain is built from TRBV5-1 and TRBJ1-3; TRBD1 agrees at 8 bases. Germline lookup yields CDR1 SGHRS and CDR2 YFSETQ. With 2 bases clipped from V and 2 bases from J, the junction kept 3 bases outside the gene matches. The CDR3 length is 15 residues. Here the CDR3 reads CASSLSTGAGNTIYF. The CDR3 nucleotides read TGCGCCAGCAGCTTATCGACAGGGGCTGGAAACACCATATATTTT.

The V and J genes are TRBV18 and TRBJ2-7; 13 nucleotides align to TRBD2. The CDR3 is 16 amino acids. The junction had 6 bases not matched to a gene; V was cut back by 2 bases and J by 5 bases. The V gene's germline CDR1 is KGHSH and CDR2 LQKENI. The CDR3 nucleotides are TGTGCCAGCTCACCAGGGGGACTAGCGGGGAGAGACGAGCAGTACGTC. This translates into CASSPGGLAGRDEQYV.